A single T cell receptor beta chain is shown here with its context. What it binds is not known. The data were produced by immunoSEQ multiplex PCR, yet TCRdb's version contains in-frame clones alone and is incomplete. The sample consists of roughly 29,000 clones, roughly 93% of them appearing once. This sample was included in a study of T cells in tuberculosis. Study-level points and caveats: Active tuberculosis TCR-alpha repertoires lay closer to GMM-specific TCRs than IGRA-negative controls, suggesting clonal expansion. The TCR-beta difference was not significant; alpha differences partly reflected length. Classification accuracy was 87% (AUROC 0.8 to 0.9) with the GMM-specific repertoire.

Unmatched junction bases numbered 6, after V lost 6 bases and J lost 6 bases. From germline, CDR1 is MNHNS and CDR2 SASEGT. The CDR3 totals 13 residues. Each donor contributed about 110,000 T cells on average, unsorted. The sample consisted of PBMCs. The clonotype originates from a donor aged 10-29 years with latent tuberculosis or without tuberculosis infection. The V gene is TRBV6-1, the J gene TRBJ2-5, with TRBD1 identical over 8 bases. The CDR3 sequence: CASSAGGLQTQYF. CDR3 nucleotide sequence: TGTGCCAGCAGCGCAGGGGGCTTACAGACCCAGTACTTC.